These 12 T cell receptor beta chains originate from one sample sequenced in a study of Graves' ophthalmopathy and Graves' hyperthyroidism. CDR3 regions of TCR beta were amplified from RNA transcripts. HTBI primers primed a first-round RT-PCR, and a second-round multiplex PCR followed. TCRdb called the multiplex PCR reads again in MiXCR, with one record for every CDR3 protein. The sample lists about 740,000 distinct CDR3 sequences, around 40% occurring once. Sequenced: peripheral blood. The receptors come from an adult man with Graves' ophthalmopathy.

This clonotype was seen repeatedly, ten times or more. The chain combines TRBV2 with TRBJ1-2, with D maybe TRBD1 (5 bases). CDR3 length: 14 residues. Trimming removed 0 bases from V and 7 bases from J, with 12 bases in between. The germline V gene encodes CDR1 SNHLY and CDR2 FYNNEI. The DNA for the CDR3 is TGTGCCAGCAGTGAAGCGCTTTTGGGGGTTGGCTACACCTTC. As protein: CASSEALLGVGYTF.

This clonotype was seen repeatedly, ten times or more. V is TRBV7-8 and J is TRBJ1-2; 7 nucleotides line up with TRBD1. The CDR3 length is 13 residues. CDR1 is SGHVS, CDR2 FQNEAQ, per germline. V shed 5 bases and J 6 bases; nucleotides not matched to a gene: 6. The chain's CDR3 is CASSPRQGHGYTF. As DNA, the CDR3 is TGTGCCAGCAGCCCCAGACAGGGACATGGCTACACCTTC.

J is TRBJ2-2 and V is TRBV20-1; D gene uncertain. Trimming took 3 bases from V and 8 from J, leaving 10 bases between them. Germline lookup yields CDR1 DFQATT and CDR2 SNEGSKA (reference sequence). CDR3 size: 12 residues. In nucleotides, the CDR3 is TGCAGTGCTAGCGCCCGTGGGGGGGAGCTGTTTTTT. This sequence encodes CSASARGGELFF.

On this clonotype: One junction end does not reproduce the germline sequence, and a read error may be involved. The chain carries TRBV10-3 and TRBJ2-7; tentatively, D is TRBD2 (5 bases). This CDR3 contains 14 residues. Per the germline V gene, CDR1 is ENHRY and CDR2 is SYGVKD. CDR3 amino acids: CASSFASGPYEQYF. Written as DNA, the CDR3 is TGTGCCAGCAGTTTCGCCAGCGGCCCCTACGAGCAGTACTTC.

Many counts were recorded for this clonotype. A junction boundary mismatches the germline segment, possibly from a read error. The rearrangement uses TRBV10-3 and TRBJ2-5, with unresolved D. The CDR3 runs to 12 residues. Germline V gives CDR1 ENHRY, CDR2 SYGVKD. The CDR3 loop reads CASSRRQETQYF. In DNA, the CDR3 is TGTGCCAGCAGTCGCCGTCAAGAGACCCAGTACTTC.

V and J are TRBV4-2 and TRBJ2-7, with 7 bases fitting TRBD1. CDR3 length: 14 residues. Trimming at V came to 2 bases and at J to 6 bases, leaving 7 bases not matched to a gene. Germline CDR1 reads LGHNA; CDR2 reads YNFKEQ. The CDR3: CASSQRTGPLEQYF. CDR3 coding DNA: TGTGCCAGCAGCCAACGGACAGGCCCCCTCGAGCAGTACTTC.

At least ten counts were recorded for this clonotype. V is TRBV9 and J is TRBJ2-5; TRBD2 aligns across 7 bases. J gave up 7 bases and V 5 bases, and 5 bases lay outside the gene matches. Germline-derived CDR1 and CDR2 are SGDLS and YYNGEE. This CDR3 has 12 amino acids. The CDR3 region has the DNA TGTGCCAGCAGTGTTGGGGGGGGGACCCAGTACTTC. Amino acids: CASSVGGGTQYF.

This clonotype was recorded at least ten times. The V gene is TRBV7-9, the J gene TRBJ2-5; D is unresolved. The CDR3 runs to 14 residues. Trimming shortened V by 5 bases and J by 4 bases, and 14 bases separated the two germline ends. Germline V gene lookup returns CDR1 SEHNR and CDR2 FQNEAQ (reference sequence). The CDR3 nucleotides are TGTGCCAGCAGCCCCCGAGCCCTAGGAGAGACCCAGTACTTC. Protein product: CASSPRALGETQYF.

This clonotype was observed at least ten times. The chain couples TRBV24-1 to TRBJ2-5; 7 bases are a match to TRBD1. From germline, CDR1 is KGHDR and CDR2 SFDVKD. This CDR3 has 15 residues. J was trimmed by 4 bases and V by 1 base; bases with no gene match: 5. In DNA, the CDR3 is TGTGCCACCAGTGATTTCCGAACAGGGGTAGAGACCCAGTACTTC. Translation: CATSDFRTGVETQYF.

This clonotype was detected many times. The CDR3: CASSSQHTGELFF. The CDR3 nucleotides are TGTGCCAGCAGCTCTCAGCATACCGGGGAGCTGTTTTTT. The chain is built from TRBV7-9 and TRBJ2-2; D ambiguous. V dropped 4 bases and J dropped 5 bases, with 8 bases sitting between them. CDR1 SEHNR and CDR2 FQNEAQ come from the germline V gene (reference sequence). The CDR3 contains 13 residues.

The rearrangement joins TRBV20-1 to TRBJ1-5; no definite D call. From germline, CDR1 is DFQATT and CDR2 SNEGSKA (reference sequence). V was clipped by 1 base and J by 9 bases, with 13 bases between them. The CDR3 has 13 residues. The CDR3 DNA is TGCAGTGCTAGAGGGGCCGGTAGTCGGCCCCAGCATTTT. Protein: CSARGAGSRPQHF.

The chain combines TRBV24-1 with TRBJ2-7, with D perhaps matching TRBD1 or TRBD2 (6 bases each). Trimming left V 6 bases short and J 8 bases short, with 13 bases between. Germline loops: CDR1 KGHDR, CDR2 SFDVKD. This CDR3 contains 12 residues. The CDR3 region is CATSRGDNKQYF. In DNA form, the CDR3 reads TGTGCCACCAGTAGGGGGGACAACAAGCAGTACTTC.